Following are 27 T cell receptor beta chains from one sample sequenced in a study of early T cells in non-severe SARS-CoV-2 infection. TCRdb analysed the 5' RACE reads with MiXCR anew, one entry per CDR3 protein. This sample yields tens of thousands of distinct CDR3 sequences, of which around 9.3% are seen a single time; under 4.5% belongs to the top ten. Sequences were derived from whole blood, sampled at baseline. These receptors originate from an adult who was a healthcare worker with PCR-confirmed SARS-CoV-2 infection or an uninfected control (not recorded which).

J is TRBJ2-7 and V is TRBV10-2; maybe TRBD2 (6 bases). The V end lost 2 bases, the J end lost 2 bases, and 13 bases lay between the germline ends. The V gene's germline CDR1 is WSHSY and CDR2 SAAADI. This CDR3 is built from 15 residues. Here the CDR3 reads CASSEAGLTAYEQYF. CDR3 nucleotides: TGCGCCAGCAGTGAGGCGGGACTCACAGCCTACGAGCAGTACTTC.

In its sample, this clonotype was seen a few times. The chain employs TRBV7-8 and TRBJ1-2; the D gene is possibly TRBD1 (6 bases). Germline V gives CDR1 SGHVS, CDR2 FQNEAQ. V was trimmed by 5 bases and J by 4 bases, leaving 14 bases between them. The CDR3 has 14 residues. CDR3 amino acids: CASSRRTERYGYTF. DNA for the CDR3: TGTGCCAGCAGCCGTCGGACAGAACGCTATGGCTACACCTTC.

This clonotype was found a few times. V and J are TRBV28 and TRBJ2-7, with D unresolved. Deletions cut 4 bases from V and 0 bases from J, with 13 bases between. Germline lookup yields CDR1 MDHEN and CDR2 SYDVKM. The CDR3 extends over 15 amino acids. The CDR3 DNA sequence: TGTGCCAGCAGTTCCCCCCAGGAATTCTCCTACGAGCAGTACTTC. Translation: CASSSPQEFSYEQYF.

This clonotype is a singleton in its sample. The rearrangement links TRBV15 to TRBJ1-2; 10 bases are shared with TRBD1. Germline V gene lookup returns CDR1 LNHNV and CDR2 YYDKDF (reference sequence). V trimming: 0 bases; J trimming: 6 bases; junction bases outside the gene matches: 7. This CDR3 contains 16 residues. The CDR3 DNA reads TGTGCCACCAGCAGAGATCCGACAGGGGGCGCGGATGGCTACACCTTC. Translation gives CATSRDPTGGADGYTF.

The chain combines TRBV3-1 with TRBJ1-1, with 7 nucleotides matching TRBD1. The CDR3 is 16 residues long. Germline V CDR1 and CDR2: LGHDT, YNNKEL (reference sequence). J lost 7 bases, V lost 0 bases, and 11 bases had no gene match. CDR3 loop: CASSQETGRYRNEAFF. CDR3 DNA: TGTGCCAGCAGCCAAGAGACAGGGAGGTATCGGAATGAAGCTTTCTTT. Full variable domain (remainder filled in from reference TRBV3-1 and TRBJ1-1): DTAVSQTPKYLVTQMGNDKSIKCEQNLGHDTMYWYKQDSKKFLKIMFSYNNKELIINETVPNRFSPKSPDKAHLNLHINSLELGDSAVYFCASSQETGRYRNEAFFGQGTRLTVV.

This clonotype was counted a few times. The CDR3, as DNA: TGCGCCAGCAGCTTGGGAGGCCAGGGAAATGAGCAGTTCTTC. Its protein product is CASSLGGQGNEQFF. This chain links TRBV5-1 with TRBJ2-1; possibly TRBD1 for D (5 bases). CDR1 is SGHRS and CDR2 is YFSETQ in the germline V gene. V was pared by 0 bases and J by 7 bases, with 11 bases between. This CDR3 has 14 amino acids.

V is TRBV11-2 and J is TRBJ2-7, with TRBD2 matching 7 bases. The V segment lost 1 base and the J segment 7 bases; nucleotides outside the gene matches: 10. The CDR3 is 15 residues long. CDR1 and CDR2 from the germline V gene are SGHAT and FQNNGV. CDR3 nucleotides: TGTGCCAGCAGCTTAGTCGGCGGGAGAATGGGGGAGCAGTACTTC. It translates to CASSLVGGRMGEQYF.

This clonotype came up a few times. As DNA, the CDR3 is TGTGCCAGCAGTCAGACTAGCGGCACAGATACGCAGTATTTT. It specifies CASSQTSGTDTQYF. The chain links TRBV7-2 to TRBJ2-3, with 8 bases identical to TRBD2. The trim removed 6 bases at V and 1 base at J, leaving 3 bases unmatched. The germline gives CDR1 SGHTA, CDR2 FQGNSA. The CDR3 is made up of 14 amino acids.

This clonotype was recorded many times. The chain employs TRBV5-6 and TRBJ2-1; 9 nucleotides line up with TRBD1. Looked up from germline, CDR1 is SGHDT and CDR2 is YYEEEE. After removal of 4 bases from V and 6 bases from J, the junction contained 5 bases not matched to a gene. This CDR3 is built from 14 residues. CDR3 nucleotide sequence: TGTGCCAGCAGCCCGAAGACAGGGGGCAATGAGCAGTTCTTC. Amino acid sequence: CASSPKTGGNEQFF.

This clonotype was detected a few times. The CDR3, as DNA: TGCGCCAGCAGCTTCGGCAGTCCTGAAGAGCAGTACTTC. Its protein is CASSFGSPEEQYF. The rearrangement uses TRBV5-1 and TRBJ2-7; D is undetermined. V was cut by 2 bases and J by 7 bases, with 13 bases left in between. Germline CDR1 reads SGHRS; CDR2 reads YFSETQ. This CDR3 region has 13 residues.

This clonotype was counted many times. The V call is TRBV7-9, the J call TRBJ2-5, with 8 bases aligning to TRBD2. With 5 bases clipped from V and 5 bases from J, the junction kept 10 bases outside the gene matches. Germline CDR1 and CDR2: SEHNR and FQNEAQ (reference sequence). There are 15 residues in the CDR3. CDR3 protein: CASSARLAMMETQYF. The CDR3 coding sequence is TGTGCCAGCAGCGCCCGACTAGCGATGATGGAGACCCAGTACTTC.

About this clonotype: A much larger clone differs from this one at a single base, so this may be a read error. A read error is likely, as this CDR3 ends without the conserved phenylalanine or tryptophan. The chain recombines TRBV5-5 with TRBJ2-7; the D is unclear. CDR1 and CDR2 (germline): SGHKS, YYEKEE (reference sequence). Trimming took off 2 bases at V and 7 bases at J, with 7 bases between the two ends. This CDR3 spans 11 amino acids. CDR3 in DNA: TGTGCCAGCAGCTTCCTGGGGGAGCAGTACCTC. It specifies CASSFLGEQYL.

Ten or more counts support this clonotype. The rearrangement uses TRBV2 and TRBJ2-7; weak D call: TRBD2 (5 bases). This CDR3 comprises 15 residues. The V end was cut by 6 bases, the J end by 6 bases, with 21 bases between. Germline loops: CDR1 SNHLY, CDR2 FYNNEI. The CDR3 loop reads CASRPDLWRGIEQYF. The CDR3 DNA follows: TGTGCCAGCAGGCCCGACCTGTGGCGAGGGATCGAGCAGTACTTC.

This clonotype has only a few counts. The gene calls are TRBV20-1 and TRBJ2-1; 10 bases map to TRBD2. The CDR3 covers 15 residues. CDR1 is DFQATT and CDR2 is SNEGSKA in the germline V gene (reference sequence). The trim removed 6 bases at V and 8 bases at J, leaving 13 bases unmatched. The CDR3: CSASWLSGGADEQFF. CDR3 nucleotide sequence: TGCAGTGCCAGCTGGTTGAGCGGGGGGGCGGATGAGCAGTTCTTC.

The chain recombines TRBV14 with TRBJ2-7; no firm D call. CDR1 is SGHDN and CDR2 is FVKESK in the germline V gene. The CDR3 contains 14 residues. V was pared by 4 bases and J by 0 bases, with 10 bases between. Here the CDR3 reads CASSPLGISYEQYF. The CDR3 DNA reads TGTGCCAGCAGCCCATTAGGGATCTCCTACGAGCAGTACTTC. Using reference TRBV14 and TRBJ2-7 for the parts outside the CDR3, the full variable domain is EAGVTQFPSHSVIEKGQTVTLRCDPISGHDNLYWYRRVMGKEIKFLLHFVKESKQDESGMPNNRFLAERTGGTYSTLKVQPAELEDSGVYFCASSPLGISYEQYFGPGTRLTVT.

The chain uses TRBV5-5 and TRBJ2-2, with TRBD1 as a possible D gene (5 bases). V lost 1 base and J 3 bases, leaving 13 bases between the germline ends. The germline CDR1 and CDR2 sequences are SGHKS and YYEKEE (reference sequence). The CDR3 is made up of 16 amino acids. CDR3 nucleotides: TGTGCCAGCAGCTTGCGCCTGACAGAGTACACCGGGGAGCTGTTTTTT. It translates to CASSLRLTEYTGELFF.

This rearrangement joins TRBV18 to TRBJ1-2, with a possible D match to TRBD1 (5 bases). Per the germline V gene, CDR1 is KGHSH and CDR2 is LQKENI. This CDR3 region has 12 residues. The V gene lost 3 bases and the J gene lost 3 bases, with 5 bases spanning the gap. CDR3 protein: CASSPRDYGYTF. The CDR3 DNA reads as TGTGCCAGCTCACCCAGGGACTATGGCTACACCTTC.

This rearrangement joins TRBV6-5 to TRBJ2-7; D assignment may be TRBD1 or TRBD2 (6 bases each). The CDR3 length is 15 residues. Trimming left V 6 bases short and J 3 bases short, with 18 bases between. The germline gives CDR1 MNHEY, CDR2 SVGAGI. CDR3 residues: CASRRDFWTDYEQYF. CDR3 coding DNA: TGTGCCAGCAGGAGGGACTTCTGGACAGACTACGAGCAGTACTTC.

The sample holds a few counts of this clonotype. The chain is built from TRBV29-1 and TRBJ2-1; 9 bases match TRBD2. The CDR3 contains 14 residues. Trimming took 4 bases from V and 5 from J; bases not matched to a gene: 6. Germline loops: CDR1 SQVTM, CDR2 ANQGSEA. The chain's CDR3 is CSVVTRLADNEQFF. In nucleotides, the CDR3 is TGCAGCGTTGTCACGAGACTAGCGGACAATGAGCAGTTCTTC.

The chain links TRBV11-3 to TRBJ1-4, with D hard to call. The CDR3 runs 17 residues. V lost 1 base and J 0 bases, leaving 12 bases between the germline ends. Germline CDR1 reads SGHNT; CDR2 reads YENEEA. CDR3 sequence (DNA): TGTGCCAGCAGCTTAGTATTCGAGGGATCAACTAATGAAAAACTGTTTTTT. Translating gives CASSLVFEGSTNEKLFF.

This clonotype was detected only a few times. V and J are TRBV11-2 and TRBJ2-1; TRBD2 matches at 8 bases. The CDR3 loop spans 16 amino acids. Trimming at V came to 5 bases and at J to 3 bases, leaving 9 bases not matched to a gene. Germline CDR1 and CDR2: SGHAT and FQNNGV. The CDR3 region has the DNA TGTGCCAGCAGCCCATTTCGTAGCGGGGACTACAATGAGCAGTTCTTC. Translation: CASSPFRSGDYNEQFF.

There are a few counts of this clonotype. The V gene is TRBV5-1, the J gene TRBJ2-7; 7 bases are shared with TRBD1. The CDR3 loop spans 13 amino acids. V trimming: 8 bases; J trimming: 5 bases; junction bases outside the gene matches: 10. Germline V CDR1 and CDR2: SGHRS, YFSETQ. The DNA of the CDR3 is TGCGCCAGTAGGGGACAGACTGAACACGAGCAGTACTTC. It encodes CASRGQTEHEQYF. Variable domain in full (rest from reference TRBV5-1 and TRBJ2-7): KAGVTQTPRYLIKTRGQQVTLSCSPISGHRSVSWYQQTPGQGLQFLFEYFSETQRNKGNFPGRFSGRQFSNSRSEMNVSTLELGDSALYLCASRGQTEHEQYFGPGTRLTVT.

This clonotype was observed a few times. J is TRBJ2-1 and V is TRBV24-1, with 8 bases identical to TRBD1. The germline gives CDR1 KGHDR, CDR2 SFDVKD. This CDR3 region has 16 residues. With 4 bases clipped from V and 4 bases from J, the junction kept 8 bases outside the gene matches. The CDR3: CATSDRDRGKYNEQFF. CDR3 nucleotide sequence: TGTGCCACCAGTGACCGCGACAGGGGCAAATACAATGAGCAGTTCTTC.

This chain uses TRBV7-6 with TRBJ2-7, with 8 bases aligning to TRBD1. The trim removed 5 bases at V and 5 bases at J, leaving 11 bases unmatched. This CDR3 has 15 residues. Germline CDR1 is SGHVS and CDR2 is FNYEAQ. CDR3 residues: CASSRFRGLGDEQYF. CDR3 coding DNA: TGTGCCAGCAGCCGTTTCAGGGGGCTGGGTGACGAGCAGTACTTC.

In its sample, this clonotype was seen a few times. V and J are TRBV6-5 and TRBJ1-6; D call uncertain. Per germline, CDR1 MNHEY and CDR2 SVGAGI. Trimming shortened V by 7 bases and J by 10 bases, and 11 bases separated the two germline ends. The CDR3 is 12 amino acids. The CDR3 protein is CASTRGSSPLHF. CDR3 coding DNA: TGTGCCAGCACTAGAGGGTCCTCACCCCTCCACTTT.

A few counts support this clonotype. J is TRBJ2-7 and V is TRBV5-1, with 8 bases that match TRBD2. The J segment lost 2 bases and the V segment lost 1 base, leaving 2 bases of the junction unmatched. Germline V lookup: CDR1 SGHRS, CDR2 YFSETQ. The CDR3 totals 14 residues. The CDR3 DNA is TGCGCCAGCAGCTTGAGCGGGAGCCCCTACGAGCAGTACTTC. As protein: CASSLSGSPYEQYF.

This chain uses TRBV9 with TRBJ2-7; D unclear. V lost 0 bases and J 3 bases, leaving 7 bases between the germline ends. The germline V gene encodes CDR1 SGDLS and CDR2 YYNGEE. The CDR3 totals 13 residues. This CDR3 reads CASSVDYSYEQYF. DNA for the CDR3: TGTGCCAGCAGCGTAGATTACAGCTACGAGCAGTACTTC. Complete variable domain (other parts from reference TRBV9 and TRBJ2-7): DSGVTQTPKHLITATGQRVTLRCSPRSGDLSVYWYQQSLDQGLQFLIQYYNGEERAKGNILERFSAQQFPDLHSELNLSSLELGDSALYFCASSVDYSYEQYFGPGTRLTVT.